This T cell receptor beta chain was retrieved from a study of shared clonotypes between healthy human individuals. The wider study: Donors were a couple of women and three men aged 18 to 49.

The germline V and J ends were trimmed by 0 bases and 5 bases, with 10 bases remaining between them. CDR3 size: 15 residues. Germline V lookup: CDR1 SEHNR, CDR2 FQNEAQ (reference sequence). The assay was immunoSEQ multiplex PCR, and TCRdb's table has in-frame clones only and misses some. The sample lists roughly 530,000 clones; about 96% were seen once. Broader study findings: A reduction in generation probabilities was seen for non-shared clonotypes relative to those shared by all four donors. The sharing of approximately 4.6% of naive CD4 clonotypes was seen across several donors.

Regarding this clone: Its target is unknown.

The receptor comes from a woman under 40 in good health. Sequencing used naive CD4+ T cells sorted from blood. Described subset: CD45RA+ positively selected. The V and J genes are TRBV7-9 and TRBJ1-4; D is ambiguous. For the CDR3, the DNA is TGTGCCAGCAGCTTAGCAGCGACGGGCAATGAAAAACTGTTTTTT. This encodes CASSLAATGNEKLFF. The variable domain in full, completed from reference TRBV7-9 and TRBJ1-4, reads DTGVSQNPRHKITKRGQNVTFRCDPISEHNRLYWYRQTLGQGPEFLTYFQNEAQLEKSRLLSDRFSAERPKGSFSTLEIQRTEQGDSAMYLCASSLAATGNEKLFFGSGTQLSVL.